The sequence of this T cell receptor beta chain was determined in a study of glioma-infiltrating T cells after dendritic cell vaccination. Study as a whole: Patients received autologous tumor lysate-pulsed dendritic cell vaccination between about 2002 and 2013.

This CDR3 region has 14 residues. Trimming at V came to 7 bases and at J to 7 bases, leaving 9 bases not matched to a gene. Looked up from germline, CDR1 is ENHRY and CDR2 is SYGVKD. Sequenced by immunoSEQ multiplex PCR; TCRdb stores in-frame clones only, minus some. Of just over 95,000 clones in the sample, 79% were seen once. Sequenced material: blood, taken before dendritic cell vaccination. This sequence was found in a human donor with glioblastoma. The V call is TRBV10-3, the J call TRBJ2-5, with 10 bases identical to TRBD1. CDR3 region: CAITQDRGAGTQYF. CDR3 nucleotide sequence: TGTGCCATCACCCAGGACAGGGGGGCAGGGACCCAGTACTTC.